The 19 T cell receptor beta chains below were found in one sample sequenced in a study of cytomegalovirus exposure and HLA in healthy donors (dated by TCRdb to about 2017). Library preparation was by the immunoSEQ multiplex PCR assay. For the multiplex PCR, a mixture combining 60 forward primers for TCR Vbeta segments and 13 reverse primers for TCR Jbeta segments was used. TCRdb provides this immuneACCESS table in a form limited to in-frame rearrangements. Some clones are lacking; in checked studies, under half of them reflect an unresolved V gene, and why the rest are absent is not known. The sample records more than 85,000 clones, 13% to 15% of which are singletons. Together, the top ten hold 0.8% to 0.95% of the sample. Input material: PBMCs. These receptors all stem from a female donor in good health and CMV-seronegative.

The chain links TRBV29-1 to TRBJ2-5, with TRBD1 matching over 9 bases. TRBJ2-7 explains the end of the DNA better; the J call may be wrong. The CDR3 has 13 amino acids. Germline lookup yields CDR1 SQVTM and CDR2 ANQGSEA. CDR3: CSVTGGPTYEQYF. CDR3 nucleotide sequence: TGCAGCGTGACAGGGGGGCCAACCTACGAGCAGTACTTC.

The rearrangement uses TRBV6-5 and TRBJ1-1, with a possible D match to TRBD1 (5 bases). Between the trimmed V and J ends, which lost 0 bases and 3 bases, there was a span of 8 bases. Germline loops: CDR1 MNHEY, CDR2 SVGAGI. The CDR3 spans 14 residues. The CDR3 bases are TGTGCCAGCAGTTACTCGGACACCTACACTGAAGCTTTCTTT. Encoded protein: CASSYSDTYTEAFF.

The J gene is TRBJ2-2, the V gene TRBV5-8, with 9 positions matching TRBD1. The CDR3 is made up of 14 amino acids. V lost 3 bases and J lost 6; bases outside the gene matches: 3. Germline CDR1 SGHTS, CDR2 YDEGEE. The CDR3 DNA reads TGTGCCAGCAGCTGGGACAGGGTCCCCGGGGAGCTGTTTTTT. This gives the protein CASSWDRVPGELFF.

This clone turned up a few times. J is TRBJ1-4 and V is TRBV15; D uncertain. Trimming removed 0 bases at V and 4 bases at J, with 15 bases between. Per germline, CDR1 LNHNV and CDR2 YYDKDF (reference sequence). There are 17 residues in the CDR3. The CDR3 DNA reads as TGTGCCACCAGCAGAGAAGGAGAGGGTGACCTTAATGAAAAACTGTTTTTT. Translated, it gives CATSREGEGDLNEKLFF.

This clone showed up just a few times. V gene TRBV7-9 combines with J gene TRBJ2-7; 14 bases are shared with TRBD2. This CDR3 is built from 18 residues. Losses at the gene ends were 0 bases for V and 5 bases for J; bases not matched to a gene: 9. Germline CDR1 is SEHNR and CDR2 is FQNEAQ (reference sequence). This chain's CDR3 is CASSLAHGTSGRNNEQYF. The CDR3 DNA reads TGTGCCAGCAGCTTAGCGCATGGGACTAGCGGGAGAAATAACGAGCAGTACTTC.

In its sample, this clone was seen a few times. V and J are TRBV4-2 and TRBJ2-7; 14 nucleotides agree with TRBD2. The CDR3 has 18 amino acids. Germline V lookup: CDR1 LGHNA, CDR2 YNFKEQ. V dropped 3 bases and J dropped 4; count of bases not matched to a gene: 11. Here the CDR3 DNA reads TGTGCCAGCAGCCATTGGGGGACTAGCGGGAGTGGGAGGTACGAGCAGTACTTC. This gives the protein CASSHWGTSGSGRYEQYF.

This chain uses TRBV10-2 with TRBJ2-2; tentatively, D is TRBD1 (6 bases). Germline V CDR1 and CDR2: WSHSY, SAAADI. The CDR3 sequence is 14 residues long. V shed 10 bases and J shed 3 bases, with 15 bases lying between them. This chain's CDR3 is CATHSGTHTGELFF. The CDR3 DNA reads as TGCGCCACCCATTCCGGGACACACACCGGGGAGCTGTTTTTT.

The chain joins TRBV2 to TRBJ1-4, with 8 bases identical to TRBD1. Germline values: CDR1 SNHLY, CDR2 FYNNEI. Germline trimming cut 6 bases from V and 13 bases from J; bases unmatched to any gene: 13. CDR3 length: 14 residues. The CDR3 protein is CASRTGTGPIILFF. DNA of the CDR3: TGTGCCAGCAGGACCGGGACAGGACCCATAATACTGTTTTTT.

This clone was seen more than once but under ten times. The chain recombines TRBV11-3 with TRBJ2-2, with 9 bases identical to TRBD2. After removal of 4 bases from V and 5 bases from J, the junction contained 8 bases not matched to a gene. CDR1 SGHNT and CDR2 YENEEA come from the germline V gene. This CDR3 is built from 16 residues. CDR3 residues: CASSYTGTSRTGELFF. The CDR3, as DNA: TGTGCCAGCAGCTACACCGGGACTAGCCGGACCGGGGAGCTGTTTTTT.

The rearrangement links TRBV5-4 to TRBJ1-6; 8 bases map to TRBD1. Trimming took 4 bases from V and 11 from J; bases not matched to a gene: 11. The CDR3 has 15 residues. Germline V gives CDR1 SGHNT, CDR2 YYREEE (reference sequence). CDR3 nucleotides: TGTGCCAGCAGCAGGGGGCTACAGGGGGAAACACCCCTCCACTTT. This translates into CASSRGLQGETPLHF.

The CDR3 reads CASQGASSGNTIYF. CDR3 DNA: TGTGCCAGTCAAGGGGCCTCTTCTGGAAACACCATATATTTT. The chain is built from TRBV6-6 and TRBJ1-3; TRBD1 is a possible D gene (5 bases). With 9 bases removed from V and 1 base from J, the gap between germline ends came to 13 bases. The germline V gene encodes CDR1 MNHNY and CDR2 SVGAGI (reference sequence). The CDR3 length is 14 residues.

This clone was counted only a few times. The chain has TRBV13 and TRBJ2-1; 7 nucleotides line up with TRBD2. V lost 4 bases and J lost 0; bases outside the gene matches: 3. This CDR3 contains 15 residues. Germline V gene sequence: CDR1 PRHDT, CDR2 FYEKMQ (reference sequence). CDR3 amino acids: CASSYLADSYNEQFF. In DNA form, the CDR3 reads TGTGCCAGCAGCTACCTAGCGGACTCCTACAATGAGCAGTTCTTC.

This clone was seen more than once but under ten times. Here the CDR3 DNA reads TGTGCCAGCAGCGAGCTAGCGGGGCTCACAGATACGCAGTATTTT. It specifies CASSELAGLTDTQYF. The V gene is TRBV11-2, the J gene TRBJ2-3; TRBD2 aligns across 9 bases. The J segment lost 2 bases and the V segment lost 5 bases, leaving 5 bases of the junction unmatched. From germline, CDR1 is SGHAT and CDR2 FQNNGV. This CDR3 region has 15 residues. Looking up the rest from reference TRBV11-2 and TRBJ2-3 gives the full variable domain: EAGVAQSPRYKIIEKRQSVAFWCNPISGHATLYWYQQILGQGPKLLIQFQNNGVVDDSQLPKDRFSAERLKGVDSTLKIQPAKLEDSAVYLCASSELAGLTDTQYFGPGTRLTVL.

CDR3 DNA sequence: TGTGCCAGCAGTTCGATAAGGGGGCGGAGCAATCAGCCCCAGCATTTT. Residues: CASSSIRGRSNQPQHF. V usage is TRBV28 and J usage is TRBJ1-5, with 7 bases aligning to TRBD1. This CDR3 is 16 amino acids long. V gave up 4 bases and J gave up 1 base; unmatched junction bases: 7. The germline CDR1 and CDR2 sequences are MDHEN and SYDVKM.

A few counts support this clone. The chain employs TRBV6-1 and TRBJ2-4, with D maybe TRBD1 (6 bases). The V and J ends lost 2 bases and 0 bases respectively, with 20 bases between them. This CDR3 spans 19 amino acids. The germline gives CDR1 MNHNS, CDR2 SASEGT. CDR3 region: CASSEYGGLVPLAKNIQYF. The CDR3 coding sequence is TGTGCCAGCAGTGAATATGGGGGCCTCGTTCCTCTAGCCAAAAACATTCAGTACTTC.

This clone was seen more than once but under ten times. Other DNA sequences within the sample encode an identical CDR3. This sequence joins TRBV4-3 and TRBJ1-6, with D perhaps matching TRBD1 (5 bases). The CDR3 runs 16 residues. Looked up from germline, CDR1 is LGHNA and CDR2 is YSLEER. V was trimmed by 3 bases and J by 9 bases, leaving 18 bases between them. CDR3 coding DNA: TGCGCCAGCAGCCAGTCTAACCGGGGGTTCGGTTCACCCCTCCACTTT. Protein sequence: CASSQSNRGFGSPLHF.

This clone was found a few times. This chain connects TRBV29-1 to TRBJ1-3; maybe TRBD1 (5 bases). CDR1 is SQVTM, CDR2 ANQGSEA, per germline. V lost 7 bases, J lost 0 bases, and 10 bases lay in between. This CDR3 has 13 amino acids. The CDR3 here is CSEKQVSGNTIYF. The CDR3 DNA reads as TGCAGCGAGAAACAGGTCTCTGGAAACACCATATATTTT.

The V call is TRBV10-3, the J call TRBJ2-1, with TRBD1 matching over 8 bases. The trim removed 1 base at V and 1 base at J, leaving 3 bases unmatched. The CDR3 extends over 16 amino acids. The germline gives CDR1 ENHRY, CDR2 SYGVKD. This CDR3 reads CAISEYTGGSYNEQFF. The CDR3 DNA is TGTGCCATCAGTGAGTATACAGGGGGGTCCTACAATGAGCAGTTCTTC.

There are a few counts of this clone. V and J are TRBV19 and TRBJ2-5, with TRBD1 matching over 8 bases. The CDR3 loop spans 13 amino acids. Germline V gene sequence: CDR1 LNHDA, CDR2 SQIVND (reference sequence). Losses at the gene ends were 7 bases for V and 3 bases for J; bases not matched to a gene: 4. The CDR3 region has the DNA TGTGCCAGTACCCCGGACAGGGAAGAGACCCAGTACTTC. This translates into CASTPDREETQYF.